Listed here are 23 T cell receptor beta chains from one sample, sequenced in a study of T-cell memory formation after mild COVID-19 (dated by TCRdb to 2020 to 2023). Library preparation used 5' RACE. TCRdb names Illumina NovaSeq 6000 as the instrument used. TCRdb reprocessing: public reads trimmed at Q25 with fastp, clones called with MiXCR, in-frame beta chains kept. Every CDR3 protein is listed once, alongside the most common genes and DNA of its rows. Across this sample there are roughly 580,000 distinct CDR3 sequences, with roughly 18% seen only once. The biggest ten clones account for about 12% of the sample. What was sequenced was PBMCs or a T cell subset sorted from them (not recorded which). These receptors originate from an adult woman who had mild COVID-19 (a few samples of this study predate the infection). The sample titles of this study are shuffled in the database, so cell type and time point are left out; the donor was told from shared clones.

This clonotype has a count of ten or more. This chain uses TRBV5-1 with TRBJ2-7; tentative D call: TRBD2 (5 bases). Germline-derived CDR1 and CDR2 are SGHRS and YFSETQ. This CDR3 is built from 15 residues. Deletions cut 4 bases from V and 2 bases from J, with 16 bases between. CDR3 loop: CASSGHGEPAYEQYF. CDR3 DNA: TGCGCCAGCAGCGGTCACGGGGAACCCGCCTACGAGCAGTACTTC.

Ten or more counts support this clonotype. The chain carries TRBV12-3 or TRBV12-4 and TRBJ2-1, with D perhaps TRBD2 (6 bases). The CDR3 runs to 15 residues. With 2 bases removed from V and 4 bases from J, the gap between germline ends came to 12 bases. The CDR3 is CASSLRIAAYNEQFF. The CDR3, as DNA: TGTGCCAGCAGTTTAAGAATAGCGGCTTACAATGAGCAGTTCTTC.

The chain uses TRBV29-1 and TRBJ1-2; 9 nucleotides align to TRBD1. CDR1 and CDR2 (germline): SQVTM, ANQGSEA. This CDR3 has 13 amino acids. With V trimmed by 3 bases and J by 8 bases, 7 bases remained unmatched. CDR3 coding DNA: TGCAGCGTTGAGGACAGGGGATCTTACGGCTACACCTTC. This codes for CSVEDRGSYGYTF.

The chain combines TRBV7-9 with TRBJ2-1; 7 nucleotides agree with TRBD2. The CDR3 is 15 residues long. After removal of 5 bases from V and 7 bases from J, the junction contained 11 bases not matched to a gene. Per germline, CDR1 SEHNR and CDR2 FQNEAQ (reference sequence). CDR3 loop: CASSRPMSGINEQFF. The CDR3 DNA reads TGTGCCAGCAGCCGCCCGATGAGCGGGATAAATGAGCAGTTCTTC.

The chain carries TRBV21-1 and TRBJ2-5; TRBD2 is taken as the D call from the table, unchecked against the DNA. TRBV21-1 corresponds to a pseudogene. The CDR3 contains 13 residues. The DNA for the CDR3 is TGTGCCAGCGTAGGGCTAGCCAGGGAGACCCAGTACTTC. It encodes CASVGLARETQYF.

V usage is TRBV7-8 and J usage is TRBJ2-3; no reliable D call. Germline-derived CDR1 and CDR2 are SGHVS and FQNEAQ. The CDR3 runs 14 residues. V dropped 5 bases and J dropped 1 base, with 10 bases sitting between them. CDR3 region: CASSLIPGTDTQYF. For the CDR3, the DNA is TGTGCCAGCAGCCTGATTCCCGGCACAGATACGCAGTATTTT.

In DNA form, the CDR3 reads TGCGCCAGCGCATGGACAGGGATGAACACTGAAGCTTTCTTT. Protein sequence: CASAWTGMNTEAFF. The chain recombines TRBV5-1 with TRBJ1-1, with 8 bases matching TRBD1. CDR3 length equals 14 residues. Germline loops: CDR1 SGHRS, CDR2 YFSETQ. V shed 7 bases and J 0 bases; nucleotides not matched to a gene: 5.

This clonotype occurred a few times. This chain connects TRBV2 to TRBJ2-7, with D hard to call. The CDR3 length is 12 residues. Trimming cost V 9 bases and J 0 bases, with 9 bases left between them. Germline loops: CDR1 SNHLY, CDR2 FYNNEI. The CDR3 bases are TGTGCCAGTCGGAGAACCTCCTACGAGCAGTACTTC. This encodes CASRRTSYEQYF.

The chain is built from TRBV24-1 and TRBJ2-5, with D unresolved. Germline V gene sequence: CDR1 KGHDR, CDR2 SFDVKD. The CDR3 loop spans 13 amino acids. V lost 0 bases to trimming and J lost 0 bases, with 1 base between them. DNA of the CDR3: TGTGCCACCAGTGATTTGCACCAAGAGACCCAGTACTTC. It is translated as CATSDLHQETQYF.

The sample holds a few counts of this clonotype. This chain joins TRBV10-3 and TRBJ2-5; 7 bases match TRBD2. This CDR3 is built from 15 residues. The J segment lost 3 bases and the V segment lost 3 bases, leaving 7 bases of the junction unmatched. Germline V gene data show CDR1 as ENHRY and CDR2 as SYGVKD. The CDR3, as DNA: TGTGCCATCAGTGACCGGGACTACAGAGAAGAGACCCAGTACTTC. Translation gives CAISDRDYREETQYF.

This clonotype was counted only a few times. The chain employs TRBV9 and TRBJ1-4; D may be TRBD1 (6 bases). V gave up 0 bases and J gave up 7 bases, with 13 bases separating them. Germline CDR1 SGDLS, CDR2 YYNGEE. The CDR3 is 15 residues long. The CDR3 reads CASSVATGFGEKLFF. The CDR3 coding sequence is TGTGCCAGCAGCGTAGCTACAGGGTTCGGTGAAAAACTGTTTTTT. The full variable domain, rest sourced from reference TRBV9 and TRBJ1-4, is DSGVTQTPKHLITATGQRVTLRCSPRSGDLSVYWYQQSLDQGLQFLIQYYNGEERAKGNILERFSAQQFPDLHSELNLSSLELGDSALYFCASSVATGFGEKLFFGSGTQLSVL.

V gene TRBV5-6 combines with J gene TRBJ2-5; 10 bases match TRBD1. The CDR3 is 16 residues long. Trimming took 7 bases from V and 5 from J; bases not matched to a gene: 14. CDR1 and CDR2 from the germline V gene are SGHDT and YYEEEE. The CDR3 region is CASSEPLGQGRETQYF. CDR3 DNA sequence: TGTGCCAGCTCCGAACCCCTGGGACAGGGGCGGGAGACCCAGTACTTC.

V gene TRBV24-1 combines with J gene TRBJ2-2, with D perhaps assigned TRBD1 or TRBD2 (6 bases each). V was cut by 3 bases and J by 6 bases, with 13 bases left in between. The germline gives CDR1 KGHDR, CDR2 SFDVKD. The CDR3 runs to 15 residues. The CDR3 spells CATSDADRRAGELFF. CDR3 DNA: TGTGCCACCAGTGATGCTGACAGGAGGGCCGGGGAGCTGTTTTTT.

The genes are TRBV7-9 and TRBJ1-1, with a weak D call TRBD1 (5 bases). Between the trimmed V and J ends, which lost 6 bases and 5 bases, there was a span of 10 bases. The length of the CDR3 is 12 residues. In germline, CDR1 is SEHNR, CDR2 FQNEAQ (reference sequence). The CDR3 DNA reads as TGTGCCAGCAGTCAAACAGGAACTGAAGCTTTCTTT. It encodes CASSQTGTEAFF.

This sequence joins TRBV7-2 and TRBJ1-2, with 12 bases identical to TRBD1. Germline values: CDR1 SGHTA, CDR2 FQGNSA. CDR3 length equals 17 residues. V gave up 4 bases and J gave up 6 bases; unmatched junction bases: 12. CDR3 DNA: TGTGCCAGCAGCTCGCCGGGACAGGGGGCGCGTTTAGATGGCTACACCTTC. This translates into CASSSPGQGARLDGYTF. The full variable domain, in which reference TRBV7-2 and TRBJ1-2 provide the parts outside the CDR3, is GAGVSQSPSNKVTEKGKDVELRCDPISGHTALYWYRQSLGQGLEFLIYFQGNSAPDKSGLPSDRFSAERTGGSVSTLTIQRTQQEDSAVYLCASSSPGQGARLDGYTFGSGTRLTVV.

This clonotype was recorded a few times. The chain links TRBV4-3 to TRBJ2-5; tentatively, D is TRBD1 (6 bases). Trimming cost V 4 bases and J 3 bases, with 12 bases left between them. The germline gives CDR1 LGHNA, CDR2 YSLEER. This CDR3 is 14 amino acids long. In nucleotides, the CDR3 is TGCGCCAGCAGCCCTCGACACAGGGAAGAGACCCAGTACTTC. Amino acid sequence: CASSPRHREETQYF.

The chain links TRBV12-3 or TRBV12-4 to TRBJ2-5; D possibly corresponds to TRBD2 (8 bases). The CDR3 totals 16 residues. V was clipped by 5 bases and J by 4 bases, with 20 bases between them. CDR3 coding DNA: TGTGCCAGCAGTAGGGGGCGGGGGGCCGCAGGAGAGACCCAGTACTTC. Translated: CASSRGRGAAGETQYF.

The chain is built from TRBV12-3 or TRBV12-4 and TRBJ1-1; possible D gene TRBD1, 5 bases. The CDR3 is made up of 13 amino acids. Trimming left V 11 bases short and J 0 bases short, with 13 bases between. The CDR3 DNA reads as TGTGCCTGCGGGGCCTCGTTGAACACTGAAGCTTTCTTT. It specifies CACGASLNTEAFF.

The CDR3 region is CASARLAGFSPYNEQFF. The CDR3 coding sequence is TGTGCCAGCGCCCGGCTAGCGGGGTTTAGCCCCTACAATGAGCAGTTCTTC. The chain couples TRBV7-3 to TRBJ2-1; 9 bases fit TRBD2. The trim removed 8 bases at V and 2 bases at J, leaving 13 bases unmatched. CDR1 and CDR2 from the germline V gene are SGHTA and FQGTGA. CDR3 length equals 17 residues.

The chain employs TRBV9 and TRBJ1-1; D is unclear. Germline V gene sequence: CDR1 SGDLS, CDR2 YYNGEE. V gave up 0 bases and J gave up 3 bases, with 12 bases separating them. The CDR3 sequence is 15 residues long. CDR3 DNA sequence: TGTGCCAGCAGCGTAGATCACCGGATGGACACTGAAGCTTTCTTT. The encoded protein is CASSVDHRMDTEAFF.

The table lists this clonotype with many counts. This CDR3 reads CASSLGRTVRGSSPLHF. The CDR3 nucleotides are TGCGCCAGCAGCCTCGGTCGGACAGTCCGTGGAAGTTCACCCCTCCACTTT. The rearrangement uses TRBV4-1 and TRBJ1-6; D might be TRBD1 (6 bases). This CDR3 is built from 17 residues. Germline V gives CDR1 MGHRA, CDR2 YSYEKL. V lost 4 bases and J lost 9, with 22 bases in between.

The V call is TRBV2, the J call TRBJ2-2; TRBD2 might be the D (6 bases). There are 15 residues in the CDR3. Germline lookup yields CDR1 SNHLY and CDR2 FYNNEI. V was pared by 8 bases and J by 2 bases, with 15 bases between. CDR3 sequence (DNA): TGTGCCAGCCAGAGGGACTCTCTAAACACCGGGGAGCTGTTTTTT. Its translation is CASQRDSLNTGELFF.

This clonotype was picked up a small number of times. V and J are TRBV11-3 and TRBJ2-1; D unclear. The CDR3 has 14 amino acids. The ends were cut back, 5 bases at V and 2 bases at J, with 10 bases in the middle. Per the germline V gene, CDR1 is SGHNT and CDR2 is YENEEA. This chain's CDR3 is CASSPEWTYNEQFF. The CDR3 coding sequence is TGTGCCAGCAGCCCGGAGTGGACCTACAATGAGCAGTTCTTC.